The 31 T cell receptor beta chains reported below all come from one sample, sequenced in a study of T cell responses to AZD1222 COVID-19 vaccine. The protocol was immunoSEQ multiplex PCR, while the TCRdb copy is restricted to in-frame clones and leaves out a portion. The sample includes 130,000 to 150,000 clones, more than 85% of them seen just once. The sequences come from peripheral blood, collected on day 0 of AZD1222 vaccination. The origin of the receptors is an adult in good health.

The chain carries TRBV3-1 (or the pseudogene TRBV3-2) and TRBJ1-1; perhaps TRBD1 as D (5 bases). The CDR3 is made up of 14 amino acids. From germline, CDR1 is LGHDT and CDR2 YNNKEL (reference sequence). Trimming took 5 bases from V and 0 from J, leaving 10 bases between them. CDR3 protein: CASSYGGVNTEAFF. CDR3 nucleotide sequence: TGTGCCAGCAGCTATGGAGGGGTGAACACTGAAGCTTTCTTT.

The chain is built from TRBV24-1 and TRBJ2-1; the D gene is possibly TRBD2 (6 bases). Germline CDR1 is KGHDR and CDR2 is SFDVKD. There are 13 residues in the CDR3. Deletions cut 9 bases from V and 1 base from J, with 9 bases between. The CDR3 here is CATSGGSYNEQFF. The CDR3 nucleotides are TGTGCCACCTCTGGGGGGTCCTACAATGAGCAGTTCTTC.

The rearrangement joins TRBV4-1 to TRBJ1-1, with 7 positions matching TRBD1. There are 15 residues in the CDR3. V lost 2 bases to trimming and J lost 0 bases; unmatched junction nucleotides: 3. Germline assignment: CDR1 MGHRA and CDR2 YSYEKL. The CDR3 DNA reads TGCGCCAGCAGCCAACGACAGGGTTTGAACACTGAAGCTTTCTTT. It codes for CASSQRQGLNTEAFF.

The J gene is TRBJ2-7, the V gene TRBV11-2; D possibly corresponds to TRBD2 (5 bases). CDR3 length: 17 amino acids. V lost 5 bases and J 3 bases, leaving 23 bases between the germline ends. Germline V gene lookup returns CDR1 SGHAT and CDR2 FQNNGV. The CDR3 here is CASSNVYKWEPVYEQYF. CDR3 coding DNA: TGTGCCAGCAGCAATGTATATAAGTGGGAGCCGGTCTACGAGCAGTACTTC.

A word on this clone: Other DNA variants within this sample encode the same CDR3. This sequence joins TRBV5-1 and TRBJ1-3; D not certain. The length of the CDR3 is 14 residues. Trimming cost V 0 bases and J 2 bases, with 6 bases left between them. Germline CDR1 is SGHRS and CDR2 is YFSETQ. The CDR3 nucleotides are TGCGCCAGCAGCTTGGGAGGGACTGGAAACACCATATATTTT. Translation: CASSLGGTGNTIYF.

The CDR3 loop reads CASSPGAGSKLFF. As DNA, the CDR3 is TGTGCCAGCTCACCGGGGGCAGGGTCAAAACTGTTTTTT. The chain is built from TRBV18 and TRBJ1-4, with D tentatively TRBD1 (6 bases). Per germline, CDR1 KGHSH and CDR2 LQKENI. The V end was cut by 3 bases, the J end by 10 bases, with 12 bases between. CDR3 length equals 13 residues.

The gene calls are TRBV18 and TRBJ2-5; D is unclear. Trimming removed 0 bases from V and 3 bases from J, with 8 bases in between. The CDR3 runs 14 residues. The germline V gene has CDR1 KGHSH and CDR2 LQKENI. The CDR3 is CASSPPSQKETQYF. DNA of the CDR3: TGTGCCAGCTCACCACCATCACAGAAAGAGACCCAGTACTTC.

The chain uses TRBV5-4 and TRBJ2-7; D is perhaps TRBD2 (6 bases). Germline loops: CDR1 SGHNT, CDR2 YYREEE (reference sequence). CDR3 size: 14 residues. The V end lost 6 bases, the J end lost 5 bases, and 18 bases lay between the germline ends. Written as DNA, the CDR3 is TGTGCCAGCACTACCGGGGGACCCCCCCACGAGCAGTACTTC. Its protein product is CASTTGGPPHEQYF. The complete variable domain, with remaining parts taken from reference TRBV5-4 and TRBJ2-7, reads ETGVTQSPTHLIKTRGQQVTLRCSSQSGHNTVSWYQQALGQGPQFIFQYYREEENGRGNFPPRFSGLQFPNYSSELNVNALELDDSALYLCASTTGGPPHEQYFGPGTRLTVT.

This chain uses TRBV9 with TRBJ1-4, with D possibly being TRBD1 (5 bases). The CDR3 is made up of 13 amino acids. Trimming removed 3 bases from V and 5 bases from J, with 8 bases in between. Germline CDR1 reads SGDLS; CDR2 reads YYNGEE. CDR3 sequence reads: CASSEGYNEKLFF. The DNA for the CDR3 is TGTGCCAGCAGCGAGGGGTACAATGAAAAACTGTTTTTT.

The V call is TRBV5-6, the J call TRBJ1-6; D ambiguous. V gave up 1 base and J gave up 14 bases, with 16 bases separating them. The CDR3 loop spans 14 amino acids. Germline CDR1 SGHDT, CDR2 YYEEEE. For the CDR3, the DNA is TGTGCCAGCAGCTTGATAGAGGAGTTTAGGACCCTCCACTTT. Its translation is CASSLIEEFRTLHF.

The V gene is TRBV19, the J gene TRBJ2-1, with TRBD2 identical over 12 bases. Germline assignment: CDR1 LNHDA and CDR2 SQIVND (reference sequence). The V segment lost 1 base and the J segment 12 bases; nucleotides outside the gene matches: 13. This CDR3 comprises 17 residues. The CDR3 loop is CASSIGSGLAGFRRQFF. The DNA of the CDR3 is TGTGCCAGTAGTATAGGATCAGGACTAGCGGGATTCCGCCGGCAGTTCTTC.

The chain employs TRBV11-1 and TRBJ2-3; D perhaps matches TRBD2 (6 bases). CDR3 length equals 15 residues. V dropped 5 bases and J dropped 5 bases, with 17 bases sitting between them. Germline values: CDR1 SGHAT, CDR2 FQDESV (reference sequence). The CDR3 sequence is CASSPASVVGDTQYF. Here the CDR3 DNA reads TGTGCCAGCAGCCCCGCTAGCGTAGTAGGAGATACGCAGTATTTT.

This chain connects TRBV5-4 to TRBJ1-1; no reliable D call. The CDR3 is 14 amino acids. V was cut by 2 bases and J by 4 bases, with 12 bases left in between. Germline CDR1 is SGHNT and CDR2 is YYREEE (reference sequence). CDR3 amino acids: CASSFSEAITEAFF. CDR3 sequence (DNA): TGTGCCAGCAGCTTCAGTGAGGCAATCACTGAAGCTTTCTTT.

The chain has TRBV9 and TRBJ1-2, with D hard to call. V was pared by 0 bases and J by 1 base, with 7 bases between. The CDR3 sequence is 14 residues long. Germline values: CDR1 SGDLS, CDR2 YYNGEE. The CDR3 DNA follows: TGTGCCAGCAGCGTAGGACGGATTAACTATGGCTACACCTTC. It specifies CASSVGRINYGYTF.

The sample holds one count of this clone. This rearrangement joins TRBV7-8 to TRBJ2-3, with D possibly being TRBD1 or TRBD2 (5 bases each). V lost 2 bases and J lost 10, with 13 bases in between. This CDR3 has 13 residues. Germline V gene sequence: CDR1 SGHVS, CDR2 FQNEAQ. In nucleotides, the CDR3 is TGTGCCAGCAGCTTACGTTGGGGGAAGGCGCAGTATTTT. Translating it yields CASSLRWGKAQYF. The full variable domain, rest sourced from reference TRBV7-8 and TRBJ2-3, is GAGVSQSPRYKVAKRGQDVALRCDPISGHVSLFWYQQALGQGPEFLTYFQNEAQLDKSGLPSDRFFAERPEGSVSTLKIQRTQQEDSAVYLCASSLRWGKAQYFGPGTRLTVL.

J is TRBJ2-1 and V is TRBV10-3, with 11 bases fitting TRBD2. Germline assignment: CDR1 ENHRY and CDR2 SYGVKD. Trimming removed 4 bases from V and 5 bases from J; junction bases left unmatched: 1. CDR3 length: 14 residues. The CDR3 reads CAISGLAGHNEQFF. The CDR3 DNA reads as TGTGCCATCAGTGGACTAGCGGGACACAATGAGCAGTTCTTC.

The table lists this clone with a count of one. The chain links TRBV7-8 to TRBJ1-1; possibly TRBD1 for D (6 bases). Trimming left V 3 bases short and J 4 bases short, with 18 bases between. The CDR3 consists of 16 residues. Germline V gene lookup returns CDR1 SGHVS and CDR2 FQNEAQ. CDR3 nucleotides: TGTGCCAGCAGCTTGGGTGGGGGGGCGGCTGGCACTGAAGCTTTCTTT. It encodes CASSLGGGAAGTEAFF.

The chain couples TRBV9 to TRBJ2-1; no clear D gene. Germline V gene sequence: CDR1 SGDLS, CDR2 YYNGEE. Trimming took off 4 bases at V and 5 bases at J, with 10 bases between the two ends. This CDR3 has 13 residues. The CDR3 DNA reads as TGTGCCAGCAGCCTCACTCTTGACAATGAGCAGTTCTTC. This sequence encodes CASSLTLDNEQFF. Using reference TRBV9 and TRBJ2-1 for the parts outside the CDR3, the full variable domain is DSGVTQTPKHLITATGQRVTLRCSPRSGDLSVYWYQQSLDQGLQFLIQYYNGEERAKGNILERFSAQQFPDLHSELNLSSLELGDSALYFCASSLTLDNEQFFGPGTRLTVL.

The rearrangement uses TRBV3-1 (or the pseudogene TRBV3-2) and TRBJ1-3; 10 bases align to TRBD1. CDR3 size: 19 residues. The V gene end was trimmed by 2 bases and the J gene end by 0 bases; junction bases not matched to a gene: 10. The germline V gene has CDR1 LGHDT and CDR2 YNNKEL (reference sequence). This CDR3 is CASSQTEMRQGASGNTIYF. CDR3 coding DNA: TGTGCCAGCAGCCAAACCGAAATGCGACAGGGGGCCTCTGGAAACACCATATATTTT.

This clone was found once. The rearrangement joins TRBV10-2 to TRBJ1-2; D perhaps matches TRBD1 (5 bases). V was cut by 4 bases and J by 5 bases, with 20 bases left in between. Per germline, CDR1 WSHSY and CDR2 SAAADI. The CDR3 is made up of 16 amino acids. The CDR3 sequence: CASSATGLRAGYGYTF. Here the CDR3 DNA reads TGCGCCAGCAGTGCCACAGGACTCAGGGCAGGTTATGGCTACACCTTC.

This chain links TRBV5-1 with TRBJ2-4, with 10 bases that match TRBD1. The germline CDR1 and CDR2 sequences are SGHRS and YFSETQ. The J segment lost 1 base and the V segment lost 2 bases, leaving 3 bases of the junction unmatched. This CDR3 spans 16 amino acids. CDR3 in DNA: TGCGCCAGCAGCTTCGGACAGGGGGTTGCCAAAAACATTCAGTACTTC. This gives the protein CASSFGQGVAKNIQYF.

V is TRBV12-3 or TRBV12-4 and J is TRBJ1-3; D is unresolved. The length of the CDR3 is 10 residues. Trimming stripped 8 bases from V and 6 bases from J, with 5 bases between. The CDR3 nucleotides read TGTGCCAGCCTGTTAAACACCATATATTTT. The encoded protein is CASLLNTIYF.

This chain joins TRBV5-1 and TRBJ2-1; D is perhaps TRBD2 (6 bases). The ends were cut back, 6 bases at V and 5 bases at J, with 9 bases in the middle. This CDR3 has 12 amino acids. The germline CDR1 and CDR2 sequences are SGHRS and YFSETQ. CDR3 DNA sequence: TGCGCCAGCACCCGCGGGGACAATGAGCAGTTCTTC. This translates into CASTRGDNEQFF.

As to this clone: Other nucleotide sequences in the sample specify the same CDR3. This chain connects TRBV19 to TRBJ2-2, with D perhaps matching TRBD2 (6 bases). V was cut by 7 bases and J by 0 bases, with 24 bases left in between. There are 19 residues in the CDR3. Germline V gives CDR1 LNHDA, CDR2 SQIVND (reference sequence). Here the CDR3 reads CASTSTGLAGPTNTGELFF. CDR3 DNA: TGTGCCAGTACATCCACCGGACTGGCGGGGCCTACGAACACCGGGGAGCTGTTTTTT.

V usage is TRBV10-2 and J usage is TRBJ1-6; D not resolved. Trimming left V 7 bases short and J 7 bases short, with 5 bases between. The CDR3 totals 11 residues. Germline CDR1 WSHSY, CDR2 SAAADI. As DNA, the CDR3 is TGCGCCAGCAAGGAGAATTCACCCCTCCACTTT. Translation gives CASKENSPLHF.

The rearrangement uses TRBV7-2 and TRBJ2-2, with 10 bases aligning to TRBD2. Germline CDR1 SGHTA, CDR2 FQGNSA. The V and J ends lost 2 bases and 5 bases, in that order; junction bases with no gene match: 5. The CDR3 is 16 amino acids. The CDR3 here is CASSLRSGGPTGELFF. The DNA of the CDR3 is TGTGCCAGCAGCTTACGTAGCGGGGGGCCAACCGGGGAGCTGTTTTTT. The whole variable domain, remainder taken from reference TRBV7-2 and TRBJ2-2, is GAGVSQSPSNKVTEKGKDVELRCDPISGHTALYWYRQSLGQGLEFLIYFQGNSAPDKSGLPSDRFSAERTGGSVSTLTIQRTQQEDSAVYLCASSLRSGGPTGELFFGEGSRLTVL.

The chain links TRBV19 to TRBJ1-1; D is perhaps TRBD1 (6 bases). The germline V gene has CDR1 LNHDA and CDR2 SQIVND (reference sequence). The CDR3 length is 15 residues. Trimming left V 3 bases short and J 5 bases short, with 16 bases between. CDR3 sequence: CASSIALRGLTEAFF. DNA for the CDR3: TGTGCCAGTAGTATCGCCCTCAGGGGATTGACTGAAGCTTTCTTT.

This rearrangement joins TRBV18 to TRBJ2-1, with a possible D match to TRBD1 (5 bases). CDR1 is KGHSH, CDR2 LQKENI, per germline. The CDR3 is 13 amino acids. V lost 0 bases, J lost 7 bases, and 7 bases lay in between. The CDR3 loop is CASSPPSGNEQFF. The CDR3 nucleotides read TGTGCCAGCTCACCACCTTCAGGGAATGAGCAGTTCTTC.

The J gene is TRBJ1-1, the V gene TRBV6-5; the D is unclear. CDR1 is MNHEY and CDR2 is SVGAGI in the germline V gene. With 8 bases removed from V and 2 bases from J, the gap between germline ends came to 15 bases. The CDR3 length is 14 residues. Here the CDR3 reads CASHYRATNTEAFF. CDR3 coding DNA: TGTGCCAGCCACTATCGGGCCACAAACACTGAAGCTTTCTTT.

The chain links TRBV5-1 to TRBJ1-1; no reliable D call. Looked up from germline, CDR1 is SGHRS and CDR2 is YFSETQ. V dropped 3 bases and J dropped 1 base, with 22 bases sitting between them. The CDR3 covers 18 residues. Here the CDR3 DNA reads TGCGCCAGCAGCTACCTGGGGTTTTCCCCCTCATCGAACACTGAAGCTTTCTTT. It specifies CASSYLGFSPSSNTEAFF.

This rearrangement joins TRBV5-5 to TRBJ2-3, with D maybe TRBD2 (5 bases). V was trimmed by 4 bases and J by 6 bases, leaving 12 bases between them. There are 13 residues in the CDR3. Looked up from germline, CDR1 is SGHKS and CDR2 is YYEKEE (reference sequence). The chain's CDR3 is CASSVDWIDTQYF. The CDR3 region has the DNA TGTGCCAGCAGCGTGGACTGGATCGATACGCAGTATTTT.